The 5 T cell receptor beta chains below come from one sample, sequenced in a study of T-cell memory formation after mild COVID-19. TCRdb used MiXCR to reprocess the 5' RACE reads, holding one entry per CDR3 protein. The table has under 450,000 distinct CDR3 sequences, less than 25% seen once. Sequenced: PBMCs or a T cell subset sorted from them (not recorded which). These receptors were collected from an adult woman who had mild COVID-19 (a few samples of this study predate the infection). Cell type and time point are not known.

V gene TRBV7-9 combines with J gene TRBJ2-5; D may be TRBD2 (6 bases). Germline loops: CDR1 SEHNR, CDR2 FQNEAQ (reference sequence). V was cut by 5 bases and J by 2 bases, with 18 bases left in between. The CDR3 covers 16 residues. CDR3 DNA sequence: TGTGCCAGCAGCCTCGGATCATTAGCGGCGCAAGAGACCCAGTACTTC. It specifies CASSLGSLAAQETQYF.

V usage is TRBV5-1 and J usage is TRBJ2-2; the D gene is possibly TRBD1 (6 bases). Trimming pared 5 bases from V and 5 bases from J, leaving 16 bases between. The CDR3 has 15 amino acids. From germline, CDR1 is SGHRS and CDR2 YFSETQ. CDR3: CASRLEGQRTGELFF. Here the CDR3 DNA reads TGCGCCAGCAGGCTTGAGGGACAAAGGACCGGGGAGCTGTTTTTT.

In its sample, this clonotype was seen a few times. This sequence joins TRBV13 and TRBJ2-1, with 10 bases that match TRBD2. The CDR3 sequence is 16 residues long. Trimming at V came to 5 bases and at J to 6 bases, leaving 10 bases not matched to a gene. Germline values: CDR1 PRHDT, CDR2 FYEKMQ (reference sequence). DNA of the CDR3: TGTGCCAGCAGCCCCATCGTGGAGCGGGGGGGCAATGAGCAGTTCTTC. Translation: CASSPIVERGGNEQFF.

This clonotype has only a few counts. The chain carries TRBV24-1 and TRBJ2-7, with TRBD1 matching over 8 bases. The V gene's germline CDR1 is KGHDR and CDR2 SFDVKD. Trimming removed 5 bases from V and 1 base from J; junction bases left unmatched: 6. The CDR3 contains 15 residues. This CDR3 is CATSGSTGVSYEQYF. The CDR3 nucleotides read TGTGCCACCAGTGGCTCGACAGGGGTTTCCTACGAGCAGTACTTC.

The V call is TRBV5-5, the J call TRBJ1-6; D unresolved. V gave up 0 bases and J gave up 8 bases, with 9 bases separating them. This CDR3 comprises 14 residues. The V gene's germline CDR1 is SGHKS and CDR2 YYEKEE (reference sequence). As DNA, the CDR3 is TGTGCCAGCAGCTTGGGAGGGAGGCATTCACCCCTCCACTTT. This sequence encodes CASSLGGRHSPLHF.